Presented here are 22 T cell receptor beta chains from one specimen sequenced in a study of cytomegalovirus exposure and HLA in healthy donors. Primers: 60 Vbeta forward and 13 Jbeta reverse. Sequenced by immunoSEQ multiplex PCR; TCRdb stores in-frame clones only, minus some. The profile shows about 140,000 clones, 78% of them singletons. Input material: PBMCs. The receptors were gathered from a woman in her 40s in good health and CMV-seropositive.

The chain uses TRBV15 and TRBJ2-1; the D is unclear. This CDR3 has 17 amino acids. CDR1 LNHNV and CDR2 YYDKDF come from the germline V gene (reference sequence). Trimming cost V 0 bases and J 2 bases, with 14 bases left between them. The CDR3 coding sequence is TGTGCCACCAGCAGAGATATTAGCCCTTGGCCCTACAATGAGCAGTTCTTC. This codes for CATSRDISPWPYNEQFF.

This clone was detected once. CDR3 sequence: CASNGLNTGELFF. The CDR3 DNA follows: TGTGCCAGCAACGGACTTAACACCGGGGAGCTGTTTTTT. The chain joins TRBV9 to TRBJ2-2; D may be TRBD2 (5 bases). The ends were cut back, 6 bases at V and 2 bases at J, with 8 bases in the middle. Per the germline V gene, CDR1 is SGDLS and CDR2 is YYNGEE. The CDR3 consists of 13 residues.

The chain employs TRBV27 and TRBJ1-6; maybe TRBD1 (6 bases). V dropped 3 bases and J dropped 4 bases, with 7 bases sitting between them. The germline CDR1 and CDR2 sequences are MNHEY and SMNVEV (reference sequence). This CDR3 is 14 amino acids long. CDR3 nucleotides: TGTGCCAGCAGTTTCACAGGGTATAATTCACCCCTCCACTTT. Its translation: CASSFTGYNSPLHF.

This clone was picked up a small number of times. The chain carries TRBV29-1 and TRBJ2-5, with D possibly TRBD1 on 5 matching bases. The germline V gene encodes CDR1 SQVTM and CDR2 ANQGSEA. V dropped 6 bases and J dropped 2 bases, with 10 bases sitting between them. The CDR3 sequence is 12 residues long. The CDR3 bases are TGCAGCGTCCCGGCAGGGCAAGAGACCCAGTACTTC. Its protein is CSVPAGQETQYF.

V and J are TRBV7-6 and TRBJ2-2; TRBD2 might be the D (5 bases). V was clipped by 5 bases and J by 1 base, with 11 bases between them. The germline gives CDR1 SGHVS, CDR2 FNYEAQ. CDR3 length: 15 amino acids. The DNA of the CDR3 is TGTGCCAGCAGCCTCGGGGTTATGAACACCGGGGAGCTGTTTTTT. Translating gives CASSLGVMNTGELFF.

V gene TRBV5-1 combines with J gene TRBJ2-1; 8 nucleotides line up with TRBD2. CDR1 is SGHRS, CDR2 YFSETQ, per germline. Unmatched junction bases numbered 18, after V lost 4 bases and J lost 6 bases. The CDR3 runs to 18 residues. CDR3 amino acids: CASSRGRRAGEELNEQFF. DNA for the CDR3: TGCGCCAGCAGCCGCGGGAGGAGGGCAGGGGAAGAGCTCAATGAGCAGTTCTTC.

The V gene is TRBV6-5, the J gene TRBJ2-5; 7 nucleotides match TRBD2. The CDR3 runs 15 residues. CDR1 MNHEY and CDR2 SVGAGI come from the germline V gene. Unmatched junction bases numbered 9, after V lost 6 bases and J lost 2 bases. The CDR3 coding sequence is TGTGCCAGCAGGCGCGCCGGGACTATACAAGAGACCCAGTACTTC. Protein product: CASRRAGTIQETQYF.

This clone appeared a few times. The rearrangement joins TRBV9 to TRBJ2-4; perhaps TRBD2 as D (6 bases). The germline V gene encodes CDR1 SGDLS and CDR2 YYNGEE. The length of the CDR3 is 15 residues. Trimming removed 4 bases at V and 8 bases at J, with 19 bases between. The DNA of the CDR3 is TGTGCCAGCAGCCCCAGCGGTCCCGGGAGTGACATTCAGTACTTC. Protein: CASSPSGPGSDIQYF.

The rearrangement links TRBV11-2 to TRBJ2-1, with 8 bases aligning to TRBD2. V trimming: 4 bases; J trimming: 6 bases; junction bases outside the gene matches: 11. The CDR3 runs to 16 residues. Germline CDR1 is SGHAT and CDR2 is FQNNGV. The CDR3 nucleotides read TGTGCCAGCAGCTCCGGGGGCGGGAGGAGCGGCAATGAGCAGTTCTTC. Amino acids: CASSSGGGRSGNEQFF.

V gene TRBV7-2 combines with J gene TRBJ2-7, with TRBD2 matching over 8 bases. The V gene end was trimmed by 2 bases and the J gene end by 5 bases; junction bases not matched to a gene: 5. The germline CDR1 and CDR2 sequences are SGHTA and FQGNSA. The CDR3 consists of 14 residues. The CDR3 DNA reads TGTGCCAGCAGCTTAATCGGGAGGGGCCACGAGCAGTACTTC. Amino acids: CASSLIGRGHEQYF.

The chain joins TRBV5-6 to TRBJ2-5; 7 bases align to TRBD2. The DNA end is a closer match to TRBJ2-7, so the J assignment may be wrong. This CDR3 comprises 16 residues. CDR1 and CDR2 from the germline V gene are SGHDT and YYEEEE. As DNA, the CDR3 is TGTGCCAGCAGCTGGGGAGGGTGGGCATCGATACACGAGCAGTACTTC. Translating it yields CASSWGGWASIHEQYF.

The chain carries TRBV5-5 and TRBJ2-7; 9 bases fit TRBD2. CDR3 length: 15 amino acids. J was trimmed by 3 bases and V by 2 bases; bases with no gene match: 6. Germline V gene sequence: CDR1 SGHKS, CDR2 YYEKEE (reference sequence). In DNA, the CDR3 is TGTGCCAGCAGCTTTGCGGGAGGGCCCCACTACGAGCAGTACTTC. It is translated as CASSFAGGPHYEQYF.

The rearrangement uses TRBV29-1 and TRBJ2-7; 8 positions agree with TRBD2. Losses at the gene ends were 7 bases for V and 6 bases for J; bases not matched to a gene: 14. This CDR3 comprises 14 residues. CDR1 is SQVTM, CDR2 ANQGSEA, per germline. CDR3 nucleotides: TGCAGCGCGGGACTCACGACTAGCGCGATCGAGCAGTACTTC. Encoded protein: CSAGLTTSAIEQYF.

J is TRBJ2-7 and V is TRBV13; possibly TRBD2 for D (7 bases). This CDR3 has 16 residues. V gave up 3 bases and J gave up 0 bases, with 15 bases separating them. CDR1 is PRHDT, CDR2 FYEKMQ, per germline (reference sequence). This CDR3 reads CASSFGAGASSYEQYF. CDR3 in DNA: TGTGCCAGCAGCTTTGGGGCGGGGGCCAGCTCCTACGAGCAGTACTTC.

The rearrangement uses TRBV13 and TRBJ2-1; 8 bases are shared with TRBD1. The CDR3 length is 15 residues. J lost 4 bases, V lost 5 bases, and 7 bases had no gene match. Germline-derived CDR1 and CDR2 are PRHDT and FYEKMQ (reference sequence). The CDR3 is CASSLGTGHYNEQFF. CDR3 in DNA: TGTGCCAGCAGCCTCGGGACAGGACATTACAATGAGCAGTTCTTC.

The V and J genes are TRBV5-1 and TRBJ2-5; 9 bases are a match to TRBD2. Germline lookup yields CDR1 SGHRS and CDR2 YFSETQ. This CDR3 comprises 16 residues. Trimming took 3 bases from V and 3 from J; bases not matched to a gene: 9. This chain's CDR3 is CASSSGLAPAKETQYF. CDR3 DNA sequence: TGCGCCAGCAGCTCGGGACTAGCCCCCGCAAAAGAGACCCAGTACTTC.

The J gene is TRBJ2-1, the V gene TRBV28; 9 positions agree with TRBD1. Unmatched junction bases numbered 13, after V lost 5 bases and J lost 5 bases. The CDR3 has 17 residues. Looked up from germline, CDR1 is MDHEN and CDR2 is SYDVKM. CDR3 in DNA: TGTGCCAGCAGTCTCCACAGGGGGCGAACGACAAACAATGAGCAGTTCTTC. This encodes CASSLHRGRTTNNEQFF.

This chain links TRBV5-6 with TRBJ2-5, with 7 bases lining up with TRBD1. Germline V gene sequence: CDR1 SGHDT, CDR2 YYEEEE. V shed 4 bases, J shed 2 bases, and the junction held 14 bases outside the gene matches. This CDR3 comprises 17 residues. CDR3 bases: TGTGCCAGCAGCACCAAGGGGGCCGAGGAGTTACAAGAGACCCAGTACTTC. It specifies CASSTKGAEELQETQYF.

The chain has TRBV5-6 and TRBJ2-7, with D maybe TRBD2 (5 bases). This CDR3 is 14 amino acids long. Germline-derived CDR1 and CDR2 are SGHDT and YYEEEE. The germline V and J ends were trimmed by 3 bases and 0 bases, with 10 bases remaining between them. For the CDR3, the DNA is TGTGCCAGCAGCTCAAGTGGGAGCTCCTACGAGCAGTACTTC. This encodes CASSSSGSSYEQYF.

The gene calls are TRBV19 and TRBJ1-1; 7 nucleotides align to TRBD1. The V and J ends lost 7 bases and 5 bases, in that order; junction bases with no gene match: 16. The CDR3 runs 16 residues. Per the germline V gene, CDR1 is LNHDA and CDR2 is SQIVND (reference sequence). The CDR3 protein is CASKLGGTWRLTEAFF. CDR3 coding DNA: TGTGCCAGTAAGCTAGGGGGCACTTGGCGGTTAACTGAAGCTTTCTTT.

The V and J genes are TRBV15 and TRBJ2-2; D is uncertain. Germline V CDR1 and CDR2: LNHNV, YYDKDF (reference sequence). CDR3 length: 13 residues. The germline V and J ends were trimmed by 5 bases and 3 bases, with 7 bases remaining between them. The CDR3 loop is CATSRVDTGELFF. The CDR3 DNA sequence: TGTGCCACCAGCCGGGTGGACACCGGGGAGCTGTTTTTT. Variable domain in full (rest from reference TRBV15 and TRBJ2-2): DAMVIQNPRYQVTQFGKPVTLSCSQTLNHNVMYWYQQKSSQAPKLLFHYYDKDFNNEADTPDNFQSRRPNTSFCFLDIRSPGLGDTAMYLCATSRVDTGELFFGEGSRLTVL.

The V gene is TRBV6-6, the J gene TRBJ1-1; tentative D call: TRBD1 (6 bases). V was pared by 7 bases and J by 6 bases, with 15 bases between. Germline V gene sequence: CDR1 MNHNY, CDR2 SVGAGI (reference sequence). The CDR3 is 13 amino acids. CDR3 loop: CASTVGGGSEAFF. The CDR3 region has the DNA TGTGCCAGCACTGTGGGGGGGGGCTCTGAAGCTTTCTTT.